The 20 T cell receptor beta chains below all came from one sample that was sequenced in a study of OX40 agonist ivuxolimab in advanced cancers. Data came from immunoSEQ multiplex PCR; TCRdb stores just in-frame clones and leaves some out. Of around 80,000 clones listed, less than 90% are singletons. The sequencing used CD4+ or CD8+ T cells sorted from blood, collected in a trial of the OX40 agonist ivuxolimab. The source is an adult with an advanced solid tumor such as melanoma, head and neck, liver or kidney cancer.

The rearrangement joins TRBV6-5 to TRBJ2-2, with 7 nucleotides matching TRBD1. The CDR3 runs to 15 residues. V was clipped by 7 bases and J by 1 base; unmatched bases: 6. Germline loops: CDR1 MNHEY, CDR2 SVGAGI. CDR3: CASKGAGGNTGELFF. CDR3 nucleotide sequence: TGTGCCAGCAAGGGGGCGGGCGGGAACACCGGGGAGCTGTTTTTT.

The CDR3 protein is CASSQVLGPSSYEQYF. The CDR3 bases are TGCGCCAGCAGTCAAGTTCTGGGACCGAGCTCCTACGAGCAGTACTTC. This chain links TRBV23-1 with TRBJ2-7; D may correspond to TRBD1 or TRBD2 (5 bases each). TRBV23-1 has ORF status, its function being uncertain. Trimming took off 2 bases at V and 0 bases at J, with 14 bases between the two ends. This CDR3 region has 16 residues.

This chain connects TRBV11-3 to TRBJ2-7, with D unclear. CDR3 length: 12 residues. V was clipped by 5 bases and J by 4 bases, with 9 bases between them. Germline V gene lookup returns CDR1 SGHNT and CDR2 YENEEA. The CDR3 DNA follows: TGTGCCAGCAGCCCAAGCCCTTACGAGCAGTACTTC. It translates to CASSPSPYEQYF. Full variable domain (rest looked up from reference TRBV11-3 and TRBJ2-7): EAGVVQSPRYKIIEKKQPVAFWCNPISGHNTLYWYLQNLGQGPELLIRYENEEAVDDSQLPKDRFSAERLKGVDSTLKIQPAELGDSAVYLCASSPSPYEQYFGPGTRLTVT.

The rearrangement joins TRBV7-9 to TRBJ2-5, with 11 bases identical to TRBD2. Germline V gene sequence: CDR1 SEHNR, CDR2 FQNEAQ (reference sequence). V lost 5 bases, J lost 5 bases, and 4 bases stayed unmatched. CDR3 size: 14 residues. The CDR3 bases are TGTGCCAGCAGCCTTAGCGGGAGGGTTGAGACCCAGTACTTC. This gives the protein CASSLSGRVETQYF.

The chain links TRBV15 to TRBJ2-7; TRBD2 matches 9 bases. Germline assignment: CDR1 LNHNV and CDR2 YYDKDF (reference sequence). This CDR3 spans 15 amino acids. The V segment lost 0 bases and the J segment 4 bases; nucleotides outside the gene matches: 4. CDR3 sequence reads: CATSRELAGPYEQYF. The CDR3 DNA reads as TGTGCCACCAGCAGAGAGCTAGCGGGACCTTACGAGCAGTACTTC. The whole variable domain, remainder taken from reference TRBV15 and TRBJ2-7, is DAMVIQNPRYQVTQFGKPVTLSCSQTLNHNVMYWYQQKSSQAPKLLFHYYDKDFNNEADTPDNFQSRRPNTSFCFLDIRSPGLGDTAMYLCATSRELAGPYEQYFGPGTRLTVT.

Comments on this clone: Other nucleotide sequences in the sample specify the same CDR3. This rearrangement joins TRBV4-2 to TRBJ2-3; D might be TRBD2 (6 bases). Germline lookup yields CDR1 LGHNA and CDR2 YNFKEQ. The CDR3 spans 16 residues. V dropped 1 base and J dropped 1 base, with 12 bases sitting between them. The DNA for the CDR3 is TGTGCCAGCAGCCAAGGAAGCGGAGGGGGCACAGATACGCAGTATTTT. Its translation: CASSQGSGGGTDTQYF.

V and J are TRBV27 and TRBJ2-4; D may be TRBD1 (7 bases). The CDR3 extends over 16 amino acids. V was trimmed by 6 bases and J by 5 bases, leaving 20 bases between them. CDR1 and CDR2 (germline): MNHEY, SMNVEV (reference sequence). This CDR3 reads CASSPVVEGAENIQYF. The CDR3 DNA is TGTGCCAGCAGCCCCGTGGTGGAGGGGGCGGAAAACATTCAGTACTTC.

This chain joins TRBV2 and TRBJ1-1; unclear D gene. V was trimmed by 4 bases and J by 2 bases, leaving 17 bases between them. The CDR3 length is 16 residues. CDR1 SNHLY and CDR2 FYNNEI come from the germline V gene. The CDR3 loop is CASSVQPQAANTEAFF. CDR3 DNA sequence: TGTGCCAGCAGTGTACAACCCCAGGCTGCTAACACTGAAGCTTTCTTT.

This chain uses TRBV7-9 with TRBJ2-5, with 7 bases lining up with TRBD1. V lost 5 bases and J lost 5; bases outside the gene matches: 5. This CDR3 has 13 residues. The germline gives CDR1 SEHNR, CDR2 FQNEAQ (reference sequence). In DNA form, the CDR3 reads TGTGCCAGCAGCCAGGGGGTGGAGGAGACCCAGTACTTC. Amino acid sequence: CASSQGVEETQYF.

The V call is TRBV15, the J call TRBJ1-4; no reliable D call. Germline V gene data show CDR1 as LNHNV and CDR2 as YYDKDF (reference sequence). This CDR3 region has 14 residues. Trimming stripped 0 bases from V and 7 bases from J, with 9 bases between. CDR3 bases: TGTGCCACCAGCAGAGAGCGATTTAGTGAAAAACTGTTTTTT. Translating gives CATSRERFSEKLFF.

Remarks on this clone: Within the sample, other DNA sequences also encode this same CDR3. J is TRBJ2-1 and V is TRBV7-2; D call uncertain. The CDR3 is 11 amino acids. Trimming removed 3 bases from V and 3 bases from J, with 0 bases in between. Germline V CDR1 and CDR2: SGHTA, FQGNSA. The CDR3 DNA follows: TGTGCCAGCAGCTTCTACAATGAGCAGTTCTTC. It specifies CASSFYNEQFF.

The V call is TRBV2, the J call TRBJ2-7; possible D gene TRBD1, 5 bases. This CDR3 is built from 12 residues. Germline V gene sequence: CDR1 SNHLY, CDR2 FYNNEI. With 7 bases removed from V and 2 bases from J, the gap between germline ends came to 9 bases. CDR3 nucleotides: TGTGCCAGCACCAGGGTGACCTACGAGCAGTACTTC. Translated: CASTRVTYEQYF.

V usage is TRBV7-6 and J usage is TRBJ1-3, with D perhaps matching TRBD1 (5 bases). The CDR3 is made up of 15 amino acids. The germline CDR1 and CDR2 sequences are SGHVS and FNYEAQ. The ends were cut back, 1 base at V and 2 bases at J, with 9 bases in the middle. The CDR3 protein is CASSLGGDPGNTIYF. The CDR3 nucleotides read TGTGCCAGCAGCTTAGGGGGGGATCCTGGAAACACCATATATTTT.

The genes are TRBV4-2 and TRBJ2-2; D may be TRBD1 (6 bases). The CDR3 loop spans 17 amino acids. CDR1 and CDR2 from the germline V gene are LGHNA and YNFKEQ. Deletions cut 4 bases from V and 1 base from J, with 16 bases between. The CDR3: CASSPRQAQLNTGELFF. The CDR3 nucleotides read TGTGCCAGCAGCCCTAGACAGGCACAACTGAACACCGGGGAGCTGTTTTTT.

The rearrangement uses TRBV7-9 and TRBJ1-3; D is unresolved. The ends were cut back, 6 bases at V and 0 bases at J, with 6 bases in the middle. Germline CDR1 and CDR2: SEHNR and FQNEAQ (reference sequence). This CDR3 region has 13 residues. The CDR3 protein is CASRQLSGNTIYF. CDR3 nucleotides: TGTGCCAGCAGACAGCTCTCTGGAAACACCATATATTTT.

The chain combines TRBV19 with TRBJ2-3; D may correspond to TRBD1 or TRBD2 (6 bases each). Trimming removed 6 bases at V and 2 bases at J, with 33 bases between. This CDR3 has 21 amino acids. Per germline, CDR1 LNHDA and CDR2 SQIVND (reference sequence). The CDR3 DNA follows: TGTGCCAGTAGGGGGGCCTGGGACCAGCGGGTAAAAAGATGGGACACAGATACGCAGTATTTT. It is translated as CASRGAWDQRVKRWDTDTQYF.

The J gene is TRBJ2-6, the V gene TRBV11-1, with D perhaps matching TRBD1 (6 bases). This CDR3 has 18 residues. Germline values: CDR1 SGHAT, CDR2 FQDESV (reference sequence). The V end lost 3 bases, the J end lost 1 base, and 16 bases lay between the germline ends. CDR3 in amino acids: CASSFPDSGLSGANVLTF. In DNA, the CDR3 is TGTGCCAGCAGCTTCCCGGACAGTGGGCTTTCTGGGGCCAACGTCCTGACTTTC.

This chain joins TRBV11-3 and TRBJ2-3; the D is unclear. The germline V gene encodes CDR1 SGHNT and CDR2 YENEEA. V lost 5 bases to trimming and J lost 3 bases, with 15 bases between them. The CDR3 length is 15 residues. CDR3 sequence reads: CASSPGRLGTDTQYF. In nucleotides, the CDR3 is TGTGCCAGCAGCCCCGGAAGGCTAGGTACAGATACGCAGTATTTT.

This chain connects TRBV7-3 to TRBJ1-1; D gene ambiguous. Germline CDR1 and CDR2: SGHTA and FQGTGA. The CDR3 sequence is 13 residues long. Trimming removed 1 base at V and 4 bases at J, with 7 bases between. This chain's CDR3 is CASSLIPATEAFF. The DNA of the CDR3 is TGTGCCAGCAGCTTAATTCCGGCCACTGAAGCTTTCTTT. Together with reference TRBV7-3 and TRBJ1-1, the CDR3 gives the full variable domain: GAGVSQTPSNKVTEKGKYVELRCDPISGHTALYWYRQSLGQGPEFLIYFQGTGAADDSGLPNDRFFAVRPEGSVSTLKIQRTERGDSAVYLCASSLIPATEAFFGQGTRLTVV.

Only one count was recorded for this clone. The rearrangement uses TRBV5-4 and TRBJ1-1; D call uncertain. CDR3 length: 15 residues. The germline CDR1 and CDR2 sequences are SGHNT and YYREEE (reference sequence). V was shortened by 0 bases and J by 11 bases, with 20 bases between the two germline ends. The DNA for the CDR3 is TGTGCCAGCAGCTTGGATTTGGGGTCAAAGCTTAGGGCTTTCTTT. Translation: CASSLDLGSKLRAFF.